This TCR beta chain stems from a study of blood T cell repertoires in COVID-19. Per the study methods: Researchers report that nucleated cell counts were estimated from reference gene primer amplification. Measured with immunoSEQ multiplex PCR; TCRdb has only the in-frame clones, and not every one. That table furnishes V, J and clone size, whereas the DNA furnished D and trimming. The data hold approximately 140,000 clones, with more than 70% observed a single time. Germline loops: CDR1 SGHRS, CDR2 YFSETQ. The CDR3 totals 16 residues. V lost 0 bases and J lost 4; bases outside the gene matches: 6. This clone was found once.

The source of this sequence is a human donor in a cohort sampled during active COVID-19. V and J are TRBV5-1 and TRBJ2-3, with 9 bases aligning to TRBD1. The sequenced material came from peripheral blood. CDR3 protein: CASSLDRGRGADTQYF. In nucleotides, the CDR3 is TGCGCCAGCAGCTTGGACAGGGGGCGAGGGGCAGATACGCAGTATTTT. Combining the CDR3 with reference TRBV5-1 and TRBJ2-3 gives the whole variable domain KAGVTQTPRYLIKTRGQQVTLSCSPISGHRSVSWYQQTPGQGLQFLFEYFSETQRNKGNFPGRFSGRQFSNSRSEMNVSTLELGDSALYLCASSLDRGRGADTQYFGPGTRLTVL.